This T cell receptor beta chain was captured in a study of response to subunit inactivated influenza vaccine. Points from the study as a whole: The study's authors posited that every seasonal influenza vaccination enlists few new T cells.

Trimming took 2 bases from V and 3 from J; bases not matched to a gene: 6. Germline V gene sequence: CDR1 SGHTA, CDR2 FQGTGA. The CDR3 has 17 residues. This clonotype was seen only a few times. The antigen is undetermined. TCRdb fed the RT-PCR reads into MiXCR, producing one record per CDR3 protein. The table lists fewer than 700,000 distinct CDR3 sequences, 13% of them singletons. The TCR sequence derives from a man over 45 who received an inactivated influenza vaccine. The rearrangement links TRBV7-3 to TRBJ2-2, with 10 bases aligning to TRBD2. The starting material was PBMCs from blood, obtained 40 to 50 days after vaccination. Written as DNA, the CDR3 is TGTGCCAGCAGCTTAGGGCCGGGACTAGCGTACACCGGGGAGCTGTTTTTT. This encodes CASSLGPGLAYTGELFF.